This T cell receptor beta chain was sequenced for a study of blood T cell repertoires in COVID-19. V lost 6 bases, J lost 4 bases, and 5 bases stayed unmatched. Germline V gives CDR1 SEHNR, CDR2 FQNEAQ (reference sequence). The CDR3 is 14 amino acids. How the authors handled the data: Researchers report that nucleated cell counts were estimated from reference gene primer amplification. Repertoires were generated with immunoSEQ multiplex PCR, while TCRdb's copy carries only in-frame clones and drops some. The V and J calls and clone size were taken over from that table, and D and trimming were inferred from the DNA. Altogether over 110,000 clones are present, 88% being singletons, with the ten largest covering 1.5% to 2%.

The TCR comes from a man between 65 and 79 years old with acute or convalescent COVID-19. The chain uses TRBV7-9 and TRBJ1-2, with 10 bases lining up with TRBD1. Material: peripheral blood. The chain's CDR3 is CASSSGTGVYGYTF. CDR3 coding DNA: TGTGCCAGCAGTTCCGGGACAGGGGTCTATGGCTACACCTTC.